Included here is one TCR beta chain sequence, with context. Its antigen is not known. The data belong to a study of T cells expressing NK-cell markers. Study-wide context: Each TCR beta repertoire originated in sorted T cells that were CD3+CD56+NKG2C+, CD3+CD56+NKG2C- or CD3+CD56-NKG2C+. Study outcomes and limitations: Researchers report these clonotypes also headed the CD3+CD56-NKG2C+ fraction in several donors.

In generating TCR beta cDNA, 5'RACE template switching with UMIs was used. TCRdb re-called the 5' RACE reads and gives one entry per CDR3 protein, without DNA. The listing contains hundreds of thousands of distinct CDR3 sequences. CDR1 and CDR2 (germline): SGHKS, YYEKEE (reference sequence). The CDR3 is 13 amino acids. The source of this sequence is a man younger than 35 in good health. Sequenced sample: blood T cells: a sorted CD56 or NKG2C T cell subset, CD4+ or CD8+ T cells, or bulk PBMC T cells (not recorded which). The chain links TRBV5-5 to TRBJ1-5. CDR3 sequence reads: CASTAAPSQPQHF. Full variable domain (missing parts from reference TRBV5-5 and TRBJ1-5): DAGVTQSPTHLIKTRGQQVTLRCSPISGHKSVSWYQQVLGQGPQFIFQYYEKEERGRGNFPDRFSARQFPNYSSELNVNALLLGDSALYLCASTAAPSQPQHFGDGTRLSIL.